The 18 T cell receptor beta chains given below trace back to one sample, sequenced in a study of shared clonotypes between healthy human individuals (dated by TCRdb to 2018 to 2020). The library was made by the immunoSEQ multiplex PCR assay. Imported from immuneACCESS, the table was reduced by TCRdb to in-frame sequences with V and J called. These copies leave out some clones; in studies compared against another copy, an unresolved V gene accounts for under half, and the cause of the remainder is not known. The table for this sample lists about 110,000 clones; about 71% of them were counted only once. The ten top clones hold approximately 23% of the sample. Sequencing was done on a sample of memory CD8+ T cells sorted from blood. This specimen's cell subset or site label, interpreted: CD45RO+ cells pooled with CCR7-negative TemRA cells. The origin of the receptors is a woman in her twenties or thirties in good health.

The CDR3 bases are TGTGCCAGCAGGCGGAAGGGGTGGAACGAGCAGTACTTC. It encodes CASRRKGWNEQYF. V usage is TRBV6-5 and J usage is TRBJ2-7; perhaps TRBD1 as D (5 bases). CDR1 is MNHEY and CDR2 is SVGAGI in the germline V gene. Trimming left V 6 bases short and J 5 bases short, with 14 bases between. This CDR3 comprises 13 residues.

The genes are TRBV2 and TRBJ1-4; tentatively, D is TRBD1 (5 bases). Trimming took off 4 bases at V and 3 bases at J, with 15 bases between the two ends. This CDR3 comprises 16 residues. CDR1 and CDR2 from the germline V gene are SNHLY and FYNNEI. CDR3 nucleotides: TGTGCCAGCAGTGTGACTTCGGGGGTACCTAATGAAAAACTGTTTTTT. It codes for CASSVTSGVPNEKLFF.

This clone was detected once. The chain joins TRBV28 to TRBJ2-2; TRBD1 agrees at 7 bases. V shed 7 bases and J 3 bases; nucleotides not matched to a gene: 14. Germline V gene sequence: CDR1 MDHEN, CDR2 SYDVKM. This CDR3 comprises 17 residues. CDR3 protein: CASIVSDRAPYTGELFF. The DNA of the CDR3 is TGTGCCAGCATCGTCTCCGACAGGGCCCCTTACACCGGGGAGCTGTTTTTT.

The chain recombines TRBV6-4 with TRBJ1-5; perhaps TRBD1 as D (5 bases). Trimming removed 4 bases from V and 7 bases from J, with 14 bases in between. The germline CDR1 and CDR2 sequences are MRHNA and SNTAGT. CDR3 length: 14 amino acids. The CDR3 here is CASSVSHQGQPQHF. The CDR3 coding sequence is TGTGCCAGCAGTGTTTCGCACCAGGGACAGCCCCAGCATTTT.

The chain joins TRBV27 to TRBJ1-1; D gene ambiguous. Trimming removed 2 bases at V and 0 bases at J, with 7 bases between. Germline values: CDR1 MNHEY, CDR2 SMNVEV (reference sequence). This CDR3 is 14 amino acids long. The CDR3 bases are TGTGCCAGCAGTTTAACAAAGATGAACACTGAAGCTTTCTTT. Translating gives CASSLTKMNTEAFF.

The J gene is TRBJ2-7, the V gene TRBV5-6; D possibly corresponds to TRBD2 (5 bases). Between the trimmed V and J ends, which lost 4 bases and 2 bases, there was a span of 25 bases. Germline CDR1 SGHDT, CDR2 YYEEEE. The CDR3 has 18 amino acids. The DNA of the CDR3 is TGTGCCAGCAGCCCCTGGGCGGCCCCTGCGGGCAACCCCTACGAGCAGTACTTC. Protein sequence: CASSPWAAPAGNPYEQYF.

The chain recombines TRBV6-1 with TRBJ1-2, with unresolved D. V lost 8 bases and J lost 5, with 9 bases in between. The CDR3 covers 11 residues. Per germline, CDR1 MNHNS and CDR2 SASEGT. DNA of the CDR3: TGTGCCAGCCCAGGTCCTTATGGCTACACCTTC. This sequence encodes CASPGPYGYTF.

V is TRBV7-8 and J is TRBJ1-2; D perhaps matches TRBD1 (5 bases). CDR1 and CDR2 from the germline V gene are SGHVS and FQNEAQ. Trimming shortened V by 3 bases and J by 4 bases, and 15 bases separated the two germline ends. CDR3 length equals 15 residues. In nucleotides, the CDR3 is TGTGCCAGCAGCTTCGGGACTCCAATCCTCTATGGCTACACCTTC. Amino acids: CASSFGTPILYGYTF.

The J gene is TRBJ2-5, the V gene TRBV27; TRBD2 aligns across 12 bases. There are 16 residues in the CDR3. V lost 6 bases, J lost 5 bases, and 10 bases stayed unmatched. Germline V gene sequence: CDR1 MNHEY, CDR2 SMNVEV (reference sequence). CDR3 sequence (DNA): TGTGCCAGCAGGAGTGCTAGCGGGAGGGAGAGGGAGACCCAGTACTTC. This encodes CASRSASGRERETQYF.

The chain recombines TRBV7-3 with TRBJ2-7; D not resolved. This CDR3 is 13 amino acids long. The germline V gene has CDR1 SGHTA and CDR2 FQGTGA. Trimming left V 2 bases short and J 3 bases short, with 8 bases between. The CDR3 region has the DNA TGTGCCAGCAGCTTAGGTCCAAACTACGAGCAGTACTTC. Amino acid sequence: CASSLGPNYEQYF.

In its sample, this clone was seen a few times. This chain links TRBV19 with TRBJ2-1, with unresolved D. This CDR3 is 16 amino acids long. Between the trimmed V and J ends, which lost 0 bases and 0 bases, there was a span of 9 bases. Germline CDR1 is LNHDA and CDR2 is SQIVND (reference sequence). CDR3 sequence: CASSIEDWSSYNEQFF. The CDR3 bases are TGTGCCAGTAGTATAGAAGACTGGAGCTCCTACAATGAGCAGTTCTTC.

This clone was counted once. The chain is built from TRBV7-9 and TRBJ1-2; no reliable D call. Germline lookup yields CDR1 SEHNR and CDR2 FQNEAQ (reference sequence). The CDR3 runs 13 residues. The V and J ends lost 5 bases and 7 bases respectively, with 14 bases between them. The CDR3 DNA reads TGTGCCAGCAGCCCTAGTCCCAATTCTGGCTACACCTTC. Protein: CASSPSPNSGYTF.

The genes are TRBV4-1 and TRBJ2-5, with 7 bases lining up with TRBD2. The J segment lost 4 bases and the V segment lost 3 bases, leaving 2 bases of the junction unmatched. The V gene's germline CDR1 is MGHRA and CDR2 YSYEKL. The CDR3 covers 13 residues. DNA for the CDR3: TGCGCCAGCAGCCAGTTAGCGGGAGAGACCCAGTACTTC. It encodes CASSQLAGETQYF.

This clone showed up just once. The chain recombines TRBV9 with TRBJ2-5, with 8 bases identical to TRBD1. The CDR3 runs 15 residues. Germline lookup yields CDR1 SGDLS and CDR2 YYNGEE. V lost 2 bases to trimming and J lost 4 bases; unmatched junction nucleotides: 7. The CDR3 loop reads CASSVKTGVRETQYF. CDR3 sequence (DNA): TGTGCCAGCAGCGTTAAGACAGGGGTTAGAGAGACCCAGTACTTC.

The J gene is TRBJ1-2, the V gene TRBV2; D perhaps matches TRBD1 (6 bases). This CDR3 is 12 amino acids long. CDR1 and CDR2 (germline): SNHLY, FYNNEI. Trimming left V 8 bases short and J 6 bases short, with 13 bases between. The CDR3 protein is CASFDRIHGYTF. The CDR3 nucleotides read TGTGCCAGCTTTGACAGGATCCATGGCTACACCTTC.

The chain is built from TRBV6-6 and TRBJ2-5, with unresolved D. V gave up 8 bases and J gave up 5 bases, with 12 bases separating them. This CDR3 comprises 12 residues. In germline, CDR1 is MNHNY, CDR2 SVGAGI (reference sequence). This CDR3 reads CASGPTRETQYF. The CDR3, as DNA: TGTGCCAGCGGGCCCACCAGGGAGACCCAGTACTTC.

The genes are TRBV2 and TRBJ2-3, with 8 bases aligning to TRBD2. The germline V gene has CDR1 SNHLY and CDR2 FYNNEI. After removal of 5 bases from V and 7 bases from J, the junction contained 11 bases not matched to a gene. This CDR3 comprises 15 residues. The CDR3 nucleotides are TGTGCCAGCAGTAGCGAACTAGCGGATTCCAATACGCAGTATTTT. Protein: CASSSELADSNTQYF.

The genes are TRBV18 and TRBJ2-2, with D possibly being TRBD1 (6 bases). Germline values: CDR1 KGHSH, CDR2 LQKENI. Trimming pared 6 bases from V and 4 bases from J, leaving 15 bases between. The CDR3 contains 15 residues. The DNA of the CDR3 is TGTGCCAGCTCCTCAGCAGGGGAGCCCACCGGGGAGCTGTTTTTT. It yields the protein CASSSAGEPTGELFF. Full variable domain (remainder filled in from reference TRBV18 and TRBJ2-2): NAGVMQNPRHLVRRRGQEARLRCSPMKGHSHVYWYRQLPEEGLKFMVYLQKENIIDESGMPKERFSAEFPKEGPSILRIQQVVRGDSAAYFCASSSAGEPTGELFFGEGSRLTVL.